This is a list of T cell receptor beta chains from one sample in a study of cytotoxic CD8 clonotypes in ibrutinib-treated CLL. Repertoires were generated with immunoSEQ multiplex PCR, while TCRdb's copy carries only in-frame clones and drops some. In the table there are approximately 320,000 clones, over 55% of which are singletons. Material: PBMCs, obtained after 36 months of ibrutinib treatment. Receptors originate from a human donor with chronic lymphocytic leukemia. The CDR3 runs from the conserved cysteine through the conserved F or W. The order of the fields is D gene, J gene, V gene, clone size, CDR3 DNA, CDR3 protein. D genes are given only for firm matches. For some rows the clone size is stated as once, few or many, or as a class when expanded; others skip it.

>TRBD1|TRBJ1-3|TRBV28|few
TGTGCCAGCAACAGGGGATCGGGAAACACCATATATTTT
CASNRGSGNTIYF
>NA|TRBJ1-2|TRBV6-1|NA
TGTGCCAGCCCAACTACTCTCCGGCGGAACTATGGCTACACCTTC
CASPTTLRRNYGYTF
>TRBD2|TRBJ2-3|TRBV5-4|NA
TGTGCCAGCAGCTCCTCGGGACTAGCGGACACAGATACGCAGTATTTT
CASSSSGLADTDTQYF
>NA|TRBJ2-7|TRBV27|NA
TGTGCCAGCGGAATTCGGGGGAGACCCTACGAGCAGTACTTC
CASGIRGRPYEQYF
>NA|TRBJ2-6|TRBV19|NA
TGTGCCAGTAGTGGCCGGGGATTTGGGATCTCTGGGGCCAACGTCCTGACTTTC
CASSGRGFGISGANVLTF
>NA|TRBJ2-3|TRBV5-6|NA
TGTGCCAGCAGCTTGGTCGGGAGACGGGGGACAGATACGCAGTATTTT
CASSLVGRRGTDTQYF
>NA|TRBJ2-1|TRBV10-3|NA
TGTGCCATCAGTCGGACAAGGGGGGACAATGAGCAGTTCTTC
CAISRTRGDNEQFF
>NA|TRBJ1-2|TRBV5-4|few
TGTGCCAGCAGCTTGGACCTAGGTGGGAGGGATGGCTACACCTTC
CASSLDLGGRDGYTF
>NA|TRBJ2-7|TRBV2|NA
TGTGCCAGCAGAGGGGGTCCGGCGGGCGAGCAGTACTTC
CASRGGPAGEQYF
>NA|TRBJ2-5|TRBV27|few
TGTGCCAGCAGGGGCGGGGGCCTCCAAGAGACCCAGTACTTC
CASRGGGLQETQYF
>TRBD1|TRBJ2-7|TRBV29-1|NA
TGCAGCGTTGACAGGGGGAGCGACGAGCAGTACTTC
CSVDRGSDEQYF
>TRBD1|TRBJ2-3|TRBV10-3|NA
TGTGCCATCAGTGAGTCGGGCAGGGGGCTCGTAGATACGCAGTATTTT
CAISESGRGLVDTQYF
>NA|TRBJ1-1|TRBV2|NA
TGTGCCAGCCGCTTGAACACTGAAGCTTTCTTT
CASRLNTEAFF
>TRBD2|TRBJ2-7|TRBV29-1|NA
TGCAGCGTTGAAAGGCTAGCGGACACCTACGAGCAGTACTTC
CSVERLADTYEQYF
>NA|TRBJ1-2|TRBV5-1|NA
TGCGCCAGCAGCTTGGTTTGTGGCTACACCTTC
CASSLVCGYTF
>NA|TRBJ1-2|TRBV27|NA
TGTGCCAGCAGTTTTGTGCCGGGGGGCTACTATGGCTACACCTTC
CASSFVPGGYYGYTF
>NA|TRBJ1-2|TRBV6-5|NA
TGTGCCAGCAGGACAGGTTCTGGCTACACCTTC
CASRTGSGYTF
>TRBD2|TRBJ2-2|TRBV4-2|few
TGTGCCAGCCTGCCCAGCGGGGGGTATACCGGGGAGCTGTTTTTT
CASLPSGGYTGELFF
>NA|TRBJ2-7|TRBV5-1|once
TGCGCCAGCAGCTGGAAACAGGTTCCCTACGAGCAGTACTTC
CASSWKQVPYEQYF
>NA|TRBJ1-2|TRBV9|few
TGTGCCAGCAGCGTAGATGTATGGGGGACAAACACCCGAAGGGGCGGCTACACCTTC
CASSVDVWGTNTRRGGYTF
>NA|TRBJ1-1|TRBV5-1|NA
TGCGCCAGCAGCGACCCGGTGAGCACTGAAGCTTTCTTT
CASSDPVSTEAFF
>NA|TRBJ2-3|TRBV27|NA
TGTGCCAGCAGTCTCTTCGGCATAGATACGCAGTATTTT
CASSLFGIDTQYF
>NA|TRBJ1-6|TRBV6-4|NA
TGTGCCAGCAGTCCCACAGGGAACTATAATTCACCCCTCCACTTT
CASSPTGNYNSPLHF
>TRBD1|TRBJ1-2|TRBV29-1|NA
TGCAGCGGTTTGGACAGGGGAAGCTATGGCTACACCTTC
CSGLDRGSYGYTF
>TRBD2|TRBJ2-1|TRBV9|NA
TGTGCCAGCAGCGTAGTAGACCCTAGCGGGAGCTACAATGAGCAGTTCTTC
CASSVVDPSGSYNEQFF
>TRBD1|TRBJ1-3|TRBV29-1|few
TGCAGCGTCGCCAGGGGGCTCCGAAACACCATATATTTT
CSVARGLRNTIYF
>TRBD2|TRBJ2-7|TRBV7-6|NA
TGTGCCAGCAGCACACAGCTAGCGGGGGTTGATGAGCAGTACTTC
CASSTQLAGVDEQYF
>NA|TRBJ1-2|TRBV29-1|few
TGCAGCGTTGTAACTGGCAGGAGTTATGGCTACACCTTC
CSVVTGRSYGYTF
>TRBD1|TRBJ1-1|TRBV19|NA
TGTGCCAGTAGTACGGGGACAGGGTTTGGAGCTTTCTTT
CASSTGTGFGAFF
>TRBD2|TRBJ2-3|TRBV2|NA
TGTGCCAGCAGTGAGATTCGGACTAGCGGAGGGAATACGCAGTATTTT
CASSEIRTSGGNTQYF
>TRBD1|TRBJ1-6|TRBV5-4|few
TGTGCCAGCAGCTTGTTTGACAGGGATAATTCACCCCTCCACTTT
CASSLFDRDNSPLHF
>NA|TRBJ2-2|TRBV5-1|NA
TGCGCCAGCAAAGGGAGCGGGGAGCTGTTTTTT
CASKGSGELFF
>TRBD1|TRBJ1-2|TRBV19|NA
TGTGCCACCCTAAATCCGGGACAGGGTGATGGCTACACCTTC
CATLNPGQGDGYTF
>NA|TRBJ2-7|TRBV29-1|NA
TGCAGCGTTGAGGAGAAAAGTCCCTACGAGCAGTACTTC
CSVEEKSPYEQYF
>TRBD1|TRBJ2-1|TRBV29-1|NA
TGCAGCGTTGGTGACAGGGGCAATGAGCAGTTCTTC
CSVGDRGNEQFF
>NA|TRBJ1-2|TRBV19|NA
TGTGCCAGTAGTATAATCCCAGGCGGCTACACCTTC
CASSIIPGGYTF
>NA|TRBJ2-1|TRBV5-1|NA
TGCGCCAGCAGCTCCCCCGGGACGATCATCAATGAGCAGTTCTTC
CASSSPGTIINEQFF
>NA|TRBJ2-6|TRBV6-6|NA
TGTGCCAGCTGGGAGGGGGCCAACGTCCTGACTTTC
CASWEGANVLTF
>TRBD1|TRBJ1-4|TRBV5-1|few
TGCGCCAGCAGCTTTGGCGGGGACAGCCGTGTTGGTGAAAAACTGTTTTTT
CASSFGGDSRVGEKLFF
>NA|TRBJ1-5|TRBV11-2|NA
TGTGCCAGCAGCTTAGGGTTTCGGGACAATCAGCCCCAGCATTTT
CASSLGFRDNQPQHF
>NA|TRBJ2-7|TRBV2|NA
TGTGCCAGCAGCGGGGTTCCCTCCTACGAGCAGTACTTC
CASSGVPSYEQYF
>NA|TRBJ2-3|TRBV7-6|NA
TGTGCCAGCAGCCTTATCGCCGCGGCAGATACGCAGTATTTT
CASSLIAAADTQYF
>NA|TRBJ1-1|TRBV10-1|NA
TGCGCCAGCAGTGACCCCAATGGGGCAGAGAACACTGAAGCTTTCTTT
CASSDPNGAENTEAFF
>NA|TRBJ2-7|TRBV2|once
TGTGCCAGCAGGAACCGGGACTTAGCTTTCTACGAGCAGTACTTC
CASRNRDLAFYEQYF
>NA|TRBJ2-1|TRBV29-1|NA
TGCAGCGTTGAAGATCGTCCACACTCCTACAATGAGCAGTTCTTC
CSVEDRPHSYNEQFF
>NA|TRBJ1-5|TRBV18|NA
TGTGCCAGCTCACCGCGACGGTATAGCAATCAGCCCCAGCATTTT
CASSPRRYSNQPQHF
>NA|TRBJ1-5|TRBV4-1|once
TGCGCCAGCAGCCATCGCCCAAAGGACCTTCGGAGTCAGCCCCAGCATTTT
CASSHRPKDLRSQPQHF
>TRBD2|TRBJ2-4|TRBV11-2|NA
TGTGCCAGCAGCTTACCGGGGGGAATAAACATTCAGTACTTC
CASSLPGGINIQYF
>TRBD1|TRBJ2-7|TRBV27|NA
TGTGCCAGCAGTTTCTCCGGGACAGCCCGCCGGCAGTACTTC
CASSFSGTARRQYF
>NA|TRBJ1-1|TRBV6-5|NA
TGTGCCAGCAGTTACGATAGGGTTCGCACTGAAGCTTTCTTT
CASSYDRVRTEAFF
>NA|TRBJ2-7|TRBV14|NA
TGTGCCAGCAGCCAAGGAGACAGGATATTATACGAGCAGTACTTC
CASSQGDRILYEQYF
>TRBD1|TRBJ2-5|TRBV28|NA
TGTGCCAGCACCTTAGACAGGGTAGAGACCCAGTACTTC
CASTLDRVETQYF
>NA|TRBJ1-2|TRBV2|NA
TGTGCCAGCAGTGAATCCAGGGGCTATGGCTACACCTTC
CASSESRGYGYTF
>NA|TRBJ2-1|TRBV15|NA
TGTGCCACCAGCAGAGATCTCAGGGTCGGTGAGCAGTTCTTC
CATSRDLRVGEQFF
>NA|TRBJ2-1|TRBV29-1|NA
TGCAGCGTTGGTCCCGACAATGAGCAGTTCTTC
CSVGPDNEQFF